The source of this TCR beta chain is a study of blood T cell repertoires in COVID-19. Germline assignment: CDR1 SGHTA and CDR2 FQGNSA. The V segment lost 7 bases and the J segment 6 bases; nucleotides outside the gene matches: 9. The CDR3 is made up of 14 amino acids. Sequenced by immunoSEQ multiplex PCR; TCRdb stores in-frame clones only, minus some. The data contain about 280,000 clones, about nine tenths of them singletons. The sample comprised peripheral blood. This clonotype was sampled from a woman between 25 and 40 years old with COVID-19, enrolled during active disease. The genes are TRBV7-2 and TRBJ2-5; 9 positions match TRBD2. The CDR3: CASTAAGGVQTQYF. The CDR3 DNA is TGTGCCAGCACCGCAGCGGGGGGCGTTCAGACCCAGTACTTC.